The sequence of this TCR beta chain was determined in a study of human T cells and chemical hapten exposure. At the level of the study: TCR yields per sample varied mostly from small pooled library volume differences. Study outcomes and limitations: TCRs above 1 in 1000 frequency did not change with DPC sensitization.

Time point reported: healthy volunteer bleed at 6 weeks. Unfractionated whole blood yielded total RNA. Ten or more counts support this clonotype. Antigen: not known. The V end was cut by 0 bases, the J end by 4 bases, with 12 bases between. This CDR3 has 15 residues. CDR1 and CDR2 from the germline V gene are MDHEN and SYDVKM. In the library, unique molecular identifiers were attached to individual cDNA molecules. Original methodology: Counting gave a median of about 89,000 TCRs per sample, with values ranging from about 23,224 to 750,000. TCRdb called the RACE reads again in MiXCR, with one record for every CDR3 protein. The V and J calls reflect TCRdb's pipeline rather than the authors' work. The sample has about 47,000 distinct CDR3 sequences, about 4% seen once.

The clonotype originates from a human donor in good health. Some clones in this sample may be carry-over from other donors' samples. This chain connects TRBV28 to TRBJ1-1, with TRBD1 as a possible D gene (5 bases). The material sequenced was whole blood. CDR3 sequence (DNA): TGTGCCAGCAGTTTATGGAAAGGGGCGACCACTGAAGCTTTCTTT. Protein: CASSLWKGATTEAFF.